This T cell receptor (beta chain) was recorded in a study of blood T cell repertoires in COVID-19. V was pared by 1 base and J by 4 bases, with 1 base of the junction left unmatched. Germline loops: CDR1 SGHAT, CDR2 FQNNGV. CDR3 size: 15 residues. Sequencing used immunoSEQ multiplex PCR; TCRdb keeps in-frame clones, though not all of them. The sample records around 25,000 clones, about nine tenths being singletons. This receptor was obtained from a man in his 70s with acute or convalescent COVID-19. The sequenced sample was peripheral blood. V is TRBV11-2 and J is TRBJ2-1; TRBD2 aligns across 10 bases. The CDR3 region has the DNA TGTGCCAGCAGCTTAGGTAGCGGGGGGTACAATGAGCAGTTCTTC. It is translated as CASSLGSGGYNEQFF.